This T cell receptor (beta chain) comes out of a study of cytomegalovirus exposure and HLA in healthy donors (dated by TCRdb to the late 2010s). Describing the broader study: In an earlier analysis of under 750 of the donors, 276 Gb of sequence data and approximately 120 million unique TCR beta sequences from 150 million to 200 million T cells were reported. Roughly 300 gigabases of sequencing data and tens of millions of unique TCR sequences made up an early release that covered roughly 670 HLA-typed donors. Of the roughly 400 genotyped donors, approximately 80% fell in the genetic ancestry cluster associated with self-reported Caucasian donors. The study was designed to test whether signatures of past pathogen exposure could be identified by cataloging public T cell receptors. The study used immunosequencing to profile the T cell repertoires of approximately 690 subjects and linked those repertoires to cytomegalovirus serostatus. Along with the approximately 670-subject first cohort, a separate validation cohort of over a hundred different subjects was used. To predict cytomegalovirus infection status, the study combined high-throughput TCR immunosequencing, statistical association of individual TCRs with disease status, and machine learning. A later analysis re-examined previously published TCR beta repertoires from roughly 720 donors and added high-resolution HLA genotyping to investigate patterns of TCR occurrence. Rather than drawing on any new phenotypic data, the later analysis identified candidate immune exposures from TCR beta sequences and the way those sequences occurred across donors. In an earlier analysis of roughly 580 of the donors, high-throughput TCR beta sequencing was used to judge whether each TCR beta V gene segment behaved as functional or pseudogenic. Donor age, sex, ethnicity and CMV serostatus were collected together with the repertoire data. In a later genetic analysis, genome-wide SNP genotypes for about three fifths of the roughly 670 donors were used, and that subset was treated as a discovery cohort. All discovery cohort repertoires had been generated on a single sequencing platform. Class I and class II HLA loci were covered by the typing at four-digit resolution. The number of typed donors differed by locus: 629-630 for A, B, C, DRB1 and DQB1; approximately 530 for DQA1; fewer than 610 for DPA1; and some 470 for DPB1. Four to six DR-DQ haplotypes were handled as single units for association and clustering, since linkage in the cohort was strong. Among several hundred genotyped donors of the cohort, an average of roughly 230,000 unique TCR beta nucleotide sequences was sequenced per donor, of which about 19% were non-productive. Broader findings and caveats from the paper: Immune exposure information for the cohort was limited to CMV serostatus. Correlated functional status among segregating V segments might be attributable to linkage disequilibrium, but an unknown experimental factor could not be ruled out. In this cohort, only TCR beta chains were sequenced, and detectable features were limited by the absence of alpha or paired-chain data. Across donors, most TCR sequences were observed very rarely, whereas some public TCRs were present in many individuals. An association between a missense DCLRE1C variant and V-gene and J-gene trimming of TCR beta chains was found in a later genetic analysis and replicated in an independent cohort. In the study, roughly 160 TCR beta chains were listed as associated with cytomegalovirus. Some IMGT-functional V segments, including TRBV6-2 and TRBV6-3, could not be told apart with the 87-base-pair reads, so those segments were excluded. HLA typing was unavailable for some donors at each locus, so association tests used only the typed subset. The earlier analysis of 587 of the donors excluded approximately 17 rarely observed V segments, including chromosome 9 orphons, because counts were too low. The classifier was reported to diagnose cytomegalovirus status with high specificity and sensitivity in both the original cohort and the validation cohort. Most CMV-associated TCR beta chains appeared to be HLA-restricted in a later analysis, and the HLA associations seemed to be driven largely by CMV exposure. According to the authors, the approach could potentially be generalized to other disease states and immunological phenotypes. In a later analysis, HLA-associated TCR beta chains were found to be more clonally expanded and to have lower generation probabilities than equally common non-associated chains. Assigning TCR associations to individual alleles was difficult when HLA alleles, especially DR and DQ, strongly co-occurred. A later analysis found that TCR association rates varied across HLA loci, with DRB1 alleles showing the most associated TCRs and HLA-C alleles the fewest. According to a later analysis, parvovirus B19, influenza, CMV and Epstein-Barr virus appeared linked to several top co-occurrence clusters. Compared with the roughly 720-donor mean, donors in an Asian-associated ancestry cluster had fewer N-insertions in productive TCRs, according to a later genetic analysis. In vitro tests confirmed that a few of the cytomegalovirus-associated TCR beta chains recognize cytomegalovirus antigens. The presence/absence analyses assumed that sequencing depth was roughly uniform across donors, and that assumption may not be true. A further reported finding was that TCR beta sequences accurately predicted the HLA-A and HLA-B alleles for most subjects in the first cohort. Broadly in line with IMGT annotations, most TCR beta V segments showed up in productive rearrangements about 87% or about 30% of the time in an earlier analysis of several hundred of the donors. A group of highly shared sequence variants was considered likely to be a technical artifact of the sequencing pipeline. At a false discovery rate of 0.05, a later analysis linked about 16,000 TCR beta sequences to specific HLA alleles.

Relative to germline, V is 2 bases shorter and J is 0 bases shorter, with 20 bases between their ends. For CDR1 and CDR2, the germline V gene (reference sequence) lists LNHNV and YYDKDF. The CDR3 goes from the cysteine to the phenylalanine over 19 residues. Of the read, only the CDR3 DNA is kept; its 57 bases are in frame from base 1. In total, 666 healthy bone marrow donors made up the cohort. All cohort members were sampled while nominally healthy, although unrecorded immune exposures were likely present. The donor was CMV seropositive and belonged to the group of 250 to 300 seropositive cohort members. A peripheral blood sample was collected from each donor, and TCR beta sequencing was performed on peripheral blood mononuclear cells. The Qiagen DNeasy Blood Extraction Kit was used to extract genomic DNA from the blood cell samples. Regarding this clone: The antigen it binds to is not known. No base qualities exist here, and no much larger clone lies one base off it.

Library prep was done by the immunoSEQ multiplex PCR assay. The multiplex PCR relied on a mix of 60 forward primers for TCR Vbeta segments and 13 reverse primers for TCR Jbeta segments. A multiplex PCR assay on genomic DNA amplified the CDR3 region of rearranged TCR beta genes. The amplified TCR beta libraries were sequenced on the Illumina HiSeq System as 87-base-pair reads. From the authors' description of their analysis: In a later analysis, 77 million or so unique TCR beta chains were counted across the roughly 670 repertoires, and some 10 million of these chains were shared by at least two donors. To remove PCR and sequencing errors, raw reads were error-corrected and collapsed into unique sequences using a nearest-neighbor algorithm that merged closely related sequences. To assign V, D and J gene segments, CDR3 sequences were aligned to IMGT reference sequences. For a sequence to be retained, at least a six-nucleotide match to both a V gene segment and a J gene segment was required. A rearrangement counted as productive if the CDR3 had no stop codons and remained in frame with V and J, and every other rearrangement counted as non-productive. CDR3 was defined according to IMGT convention as the region running from the second conserved V-encoded cysteine to the conserved J-encoded phenylalanine. The earlier analysis of around 640 of the donors excluded sequences that lacked an unambiguous match to a single V gene segment. An earlier analysis of several hundred of the donors called V segments functional above 56.7% productive rearrangements and segregating when the between-donor standard deviation exceeded 5%. A statistical classification framework was built for diagnosing cytomegalovirus status from the catalog of TCR beta chain sequences. In a later analysis, V and J genes were assigned by comparing TCR nucleotide sequences against IMGT/GENE-DB human TR gene sequences. A later analysis assigned CDR3 sequences and most-parsimonious VDJ recombination scenarios with the TCRdist pipeline. In a later analysis, every TCR beta chain was defined by the combination of its CDR3 amino acid sequence and its V-gene family, and reads without a unique V-gene family were dropped. As a way to deal with suspected cross-contamination and a sequencing artifact, a later analysis dropped 450 to 600 nucleotide sequences that were highly shared and had low generation probability. In a later analysis, a clonal expansion index was calculated for each public chain from normalized within-repertoire ranks of inferred template counts. In a later analysis, generation probabilities were computed with a VDJ recombination model fitted to out-of-frame rearrangements, and the resulting probabilities were checked against IGoR. In a later analysis, TCR-TCR, TCR-HLA and TCR-CMV co-occurrence was scored with hypergeometric tests, and a repertoire-size bias correction was applied to TCR pairs. False discovery rates were estimated in a later analysis by permuting HLA or CMV assignments 20 times. A later analysis grouped co-occurring TCRs with DBSCAN, adding TCRdist sequence similarity when clustering within HLA-allele-positive subsets. Repertoires with fewer than 30,000 or more than 120,000 public chains, plus five repertoires with anomalous nucleotide sharing, were excluded from co-occurrence clustering. TCRdb's version of the immuneACCESS table is confined to in-frame rearrangements and falls short of the full clone set. An unresolved V gene accounts for under half of the shortfall where checked; the remainder is of unknown origin. V and J calls and clone size follow that table, whereas D and trimming were derived from the DNA. The sample has about 160,000 clones on record, roughly 80% of them singletons. Of the sample, approximately 7% falls within the top ten clones.

The sequence is built from TRBV15 and TRBJ1-5; tentative D gene TRBD1, with 6 bases matching. Input material: PBMCs. This sequence originates from a woman under 40 in good health and CMV-seropositive. The CDR3 protein: CATSRKDRRDFYSNQPQHF. The sequenced DNA is TGTGCCACCAGCAGAAAAGACAGGCGCGACTTTTATAGCAATCAGCCCCAGCATTTT.